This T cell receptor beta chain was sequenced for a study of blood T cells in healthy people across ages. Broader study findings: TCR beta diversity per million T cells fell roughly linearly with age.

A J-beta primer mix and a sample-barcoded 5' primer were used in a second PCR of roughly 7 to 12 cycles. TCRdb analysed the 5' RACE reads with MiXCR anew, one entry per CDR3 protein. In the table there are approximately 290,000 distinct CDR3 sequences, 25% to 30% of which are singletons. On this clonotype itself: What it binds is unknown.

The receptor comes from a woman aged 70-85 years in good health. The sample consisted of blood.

The CDR3 DNA reads as TGTGCCAGCAGTTGGAAAGAGACCCAGTACTTC. Translated, it gives CASSWKETQYF. The V call is TRBV28, the J call TRBJ2-5; D not resolved. This CDR3 region has 11 residues. V shed 4 bases and J shed 3 bases, with 3 bases lying between them. Germline V lookup: CDR1 MDHEN, CDR2 SYDVKM.